What follows describes a single T cell receptor beta chain. These data belong to a study of blood T cell repertoires in COVID-19. Study-wide background: The study drew acute and convalescent COVID-19 samples from the United States, Italy and Spain.

Germline assignment: CDR1 SGHAT and CDR2 FQNNGV. The V segment lost 2 bases and the J segment 10 bases; nucleotides outside the gene matches: 0. CDR3 length: 13 residues. Sequencing was performed with immunoSEQ multiplex PCR; in TCRdb, only in-frame clones are kept and a portion is missing. The sample consists of about 120,000 clones, approximately 74% of them appearing once. This clonotype was sampled from a man aged 55-75 years with acute or convalescent COVID-19. The chain combines TRBV11-2 with TRBJ2-1; the match to TRBD2 covers 12 bases. The sample taken for sequencing was peripheral blood. The CDR3 is CASSLTSGREQFF. The CDR3 nucleotides read TGTGCCAGCAGCTTAACTAGCGGGAGGGAGCAGTTCTTC.